This T cell receptor beta chain was identified during a study of blood T cells in healthy people across ages (dated by TCRdb to about 2015). About the investigation overall: Template switching captured roughly one uniquely barcoded TCR beta cDNA molecule per two T cells in model experiments. Using deep sequencing normalized with unique cDNA molecular identifiers, the study measured how TCR beta repertoire diversity changes with age. The donors were divided into four age groups: young (average around 16 years), middle-aged (about 39), aged (about 61) and long-lived (approximately 74). To avoid experimental bias, donors of different ages were randomly spread across the sequencing lanes. For two donors (one aged 18 to 30 and one aged 80 or older), the study analyzed two additional independent replicas of 1 million unique cDNA reads from the same blood draw.

Points on this clonotype: Which antigen it targets is not known. The sample holds no much larger clone one base away, and base qualities are not on file.

The CDR3 covers 15 residues, taking in both the cysteine and the phenylalanine. Only CDR3 DNA is held: 45 bases, read in frame from base 1. As encoded in the germline V gene, CDR1 is SQVTM while CDR2 is ANQGSEA. Receptor amplification or capture employed 5' RACE. Instrument on record: Illumina HiSeq 2500. A second PCR of roughly 6 to 11 cycles was performed with a sample-barcoded 5' primer and a J-beta primer mix. A template-switch 5' adaptor carrying 12 random nucleotides introduced a unique molecular identifier onto each TCR beta cDNA molecule. Each sample yielded at least 3 million CDR3-containing paired-end reads. All of the RNA was converted into first-strand cDNA using the Mint cDNA synthesis kit, with a TRBC-specific oligonucleotide serving as the primer. Following uracil-DNA glycosylase treatment, all cDNA underwent a first 18-cycle PCR with the universal primers M1SS and BC2_uni_R. Processing in the source paper ran as follows. For normalization, 1 million high-quality reads were randomly selected from each sample, with every read carrying a distinct molecular identifier. Reads with shared molecular identifiers were discarded instead of being binned into consensus sequences. MiTCR, set to a Q25 quality threshold and the strictest error-elimination algorithm, was used for CDR3 identification, clonotype clustering and error correction. Lower-bound total TCR beta diversity was estimated with a nonparametric unseen species model using Euler transformation. The public sequencing data were trimmed at Q25 with fastp and processed into clonotypes with MiXCR by TCRdb, which kept only in-frame beta chains. Identical CDR3 protein sequences are pooled into one entry, listed with their most common genes and DNA. TCRdb's processing, not the authors' own work, is the source of the V and J calls. For this sample the table gives a few hundred thousand distinct CDR3 sequences, of which 25% to 30% were detected only once. The top ten hold around 29% of the sample.

The donors were about 40 Caucasian individuals from Russia, aged roughly 6 to 100 years, who were systemically healthy. Each donor gave around 9.9 milliliters of peripheral blood, collected into EDTA-treated Vacutainer tubes. PBMCs were isolated by Ficoll-Paque density-gradient centrifugation, with at least 6.5 million obtained per sample. Trizol reagent was used to extract total RNA from the PBMCs, yielding at least 5 micrograms per sample. Naive CD45RAhigh/CD27high T cell percentages were measured by flow cytometry on a PBMC aliquot from every donor. Results and caveats for the whole study, not just this receptor: Because profiling used bulk unsorted PBMCs, naive and antigen-experienced compartments could not be compared conclusively. Compared with the aged group, the long-lived group had more naive CD4+ T cells, fewer expanded clones and increased TCR diversity, suggesting age selection. The CMV infection status of donors was not known, potentially confounding age-related changes in expanded clonotypes. Estimates of total diversity based on one million sequenced T cells were regarded as lower bounds and as underestimates. A strong correlation was found between observed TCR beta diversity and the percentage of naive T cells measured by flow cytometry. As age increased, observed TCR beta diversity per million T cells dropped in a roughly linear way, and a significant reduction was already evident by age roughly 36.

The chain is encoded by TRBV29-1 joined to TRBJ2-5, with TRBD1 matching 8 junction bases. The end of the DNA fits TRBJ2-1 better, so the J call may be wrong. Sequencing input: blood. The source is a woman in her 70s in good health. The CDR3 protein sequence reads: CSVELVGTGYNEQFF. The nucleotide sequence is TGCAGCGTTGAGCTAGTCGGGACAGGCTACAATGAGCAGTTCTTC.